The sequence of this T cell receptor (beta chain) was determined in a study of yellow fever vaccine responses in identical twins (dated by TCRdb to the late 2010s). For the wider study: In identical twins, the study followed T cell clones that responded to the vaccine with precision.

V trim: 5 bases; J trim: 0 bases; unmatched bases: 12. From its cysteine to its phenylalanine, the CDR3 spans 17 amino acids. Solely the CDR3 DNA is kept, with 51 bases framed from the first base. Based on the germline V gene, the CDR1 and CDR2 sequences are SGHVS and FNYEAQ. In this sample, this clonotype turned up once. Its antigen is not yet known. No much larger clone exists at a distance of one base, and base qualities are not known. One read offers little support. Libraries were prepared through RT-PCR. Sequencing took place on an Illumina HiSeq 2500. Starting from the raw public reads, TCRdb applied fastp trimming at Q25, assembled clones with MiXCR and retained in-frame beta chains. Identical CDR3 protein sequences are pooled into one entry, listed with their most common genes and DNA. Counted in this sample were 9,500 to 11,000 distinct CDR3 sequences; 70% to 90% of them appeared once. The ten largest account for 2% to 2.5% of the sample.

Overall study results and their limits: The T cell response to vaccination in identical twins was reported by the authors to appear partly convergent and partly personalized.

The sequence derives from a woman aged 18-35 years who received the yellow fever vaccine. Donor details come from another sample of the same person, matched by shared clones. The specimen was T cells from blood (PBMCs), unsorted or a sorted subset (not recorded which), collected before or after yellow fever vaccination (not recorded which). The V gene is TRBV7-6 and the J gene is TRBJ2-5; TRBD2 lines up with 7 middle nucleotides. The CDR3 region reads CASSPRGVGLYQETQYF. The nucleotides are TGTGCCAGCAGCCCCCGGGGGGTCGGCCTTTACCAAGAGACCCAGTACTTC. The variable domain in full, with residues beyond the CDR3 obtained from the reference TRBV7-6 and TRBJ2-5 genes, is GAGVSQSPRYKVTKRGQDVALRCDPISGHVSLYWYRQALGQGPEFLTYFNYEAQQDKSGLPNDRFSAERPEGSISTLTIQRTEQRDSAMYRCASSPRGVGLYQETQYFGPGTRLLVL.